One and the same sample provided the 4 T cell receptor beta chains below, sequenced in a study of monozygotic twins with cystic fibrosis. Only in-frame clones appear in the TCRdb table, and some are missing; sequencing was by immunoSEQ multiplex PCR. The sample holds 30,000 or so clones; roughly 96% are singletons and the top ten take over 0.15%. Sequences were obtained from blood. These receptors were obtained from a girl aged 2 to 9 with cystic fibrosis.

The chain joins TRBV29-1 to TRBJ1-2; 7 nucleotides align to TRBD1. The V segment lost 7 bases and the J segment 8 bases; nucleotides outside the gene matches: 13. CDR3 length: 13 amino acids. Germline-derived CDR1 and CDR2 are SQVTM and ANQGSEA. The CDR3 region has the DNA TGCAGCGCTGCGGGACAGTTTAGTGGAGGCTACACCTTC. Protein product: CSAAGQFSGGYTF.

The V call is TRBV19, the J call TRBJ1-1; the D gene is possibly TRBD1 (5 bases). The CDR3 is made up of 14 amino acids. Trimming removed 2 bases from V and 4 bases from J, with 11 bases in between. Germline V gives CDR1 LNHDA, CDR2 SQIVND (reference sequence). CDR3 residues: CASSILGQGTEAFF. CDR3 bases: TGTGCCAGTAGTATACTCGGGCAGGGCACTGAAGCTTTCTTT.

This clone was recorded only once. CDR3 DNA: TGTGCCAGCAGTCGCTCCGGACAAGTCATGAACACTGAAGCTTTCTTT. This sequence encodes CASSRSGQVMNTEAFF. V gene TRBV28 combines with J gene TRBJ1-1, with D possibly matching TRBD1 (5 bases). Germline V gene lookup returns CDR1 MDHEN and CDR2 SYDVKM. V lost 5 bases, J lost 0 bases, and 16 bases lay in between. The CDR3 runs 16 residues.

This chain links TRBV27 with TRBJ2-1; the match to TRBD2 covers 7 bases. J was trimmed by 2 bases and V by 2 bases; bases with no gene match: 3. This CDR3 spans 15 amino acids. Germline V gene sequence: CDR1 MNHEY, CDR2 SMNVEV (reference sequence). Here the CDR3 DNA reads TGTGCCAGCAGTTTAGCGGGAGCAGCCTACAATGAGCAGTTCTTC. It is translated as CASSLAGAAYNEQFF.